Following are 5 T cell receptor beta chains from one sample sequenced in a study of blood T cell repertoires in COVID-19 (dated by TCRdb to 2019 to 2021). Library creation used the immunoSEQ multiplex PCR assay. TCRdb stores this immuneACCESS table with in-frame sequences only. Part of the clones is absent; in the studies checked, under half of the shortfall reflects unresolved V genes, and no reason is known for the rest. The sample has roughly 63,000 clones on record, almost 90% of them singletons. About a fifth of the sample belongs to the ten largest clones. Specimen: peripheral blood. These receptors were collected from a woman aged 50 to 60 with active or convalescent COVID-19.

This chain uses TRBV7-9 with TRBJ2-7; perhaps TRBD2 as D (5 bases). Deletions cut 4 bases from V and 1 base from J, with 11 bases between. The CDR3 length is 14 residues. Germline loops: CDR1 SEHNR, CDR2 FQNEAQ (reference sequence). The CDR3 bases are TGTGCCAGCAGCTCGATAAGCGGATCCTACGAGCAGTACTTC. Its translation is CASSSISGSYEQYF.

The chain uses TRBV30 and TRBJ1-1, with a tentative D call TRBD1 (6 bases). This CDR3 is 14 amino acids long. Germline CDR1 and CDR2: GTSNPN and SVGIG (reference sequence). V was pared by 7 bases and J by 4 bases, with 19 bases between. This CDR3 is CAYSTGYGGTEAFF. For the CDR3, the DNA is TGTGCCTATTCAACAGGGTATGGCGGCACTGAAGCTTTCTTT.

The V call is TRBV29-1, the J call TRBJ2-1; D call uncertain. Germline lookup yields CDR1 SQVTM and CDR2 ANQGSEA. The CDR3 spans 13 residues. The ends were cut back, 3 bases at V and 5 bases at J, with 11 bases in the middle. In DNA form, the CDR3 reads TGCAGCGTTGACTTAAATCAGAACAATGAGCAGTTCTTC. This translates into CSVDLNQNNEQFF.

This chain joins TRBV3-1 (or the pseudogene TRBV3-2) and TRBJ2-1; a possible D gene is TRBD2 (5 bases). This CDR3 is built from 15 residues. V was trimmed by 0 bases and J by 4 bases, leaving 10 bases between them. CDR1 and CDR2 from the germline V gene are LGHDT and YNNKEL (reference sequence). This chain's CDR3 is CASSQDVLVYNEQFF. CDR3 nucleotides: TGTGCCAGCAGCCAAGATGTACTAGTATACAATGAGCAGTTCTTC.

The chain carries TRBV10-3 and TRBJ2-5, with 7 positions matching TRBD1. V lost 6 bases, J lost 2 bases, and 9 bases stayed unmatched. Germline loops: CDR1 ENHRY, CDR2 SYGVKD. The length of the CDR3 is 15 residues. The CDR3 here is CAISVTGTAQETQYF. CDR3 nucleotides: TGTGCCATCAGCGTCACCGGGACAGCACAAGAGACCCAGTACTTC.